This note documents a single TCR beta chain sequence. The sample's time point: newly diagnosed GD, antithyroid drugs for less than 3 months. With RNA extracted from PBMCs as input, the TCR library was made. The CDR3 is 15 residues long. V was shortened by 4 bases and J by 1 base, with 14 bases between the two germline ends. The germline gives CDR1 SGHRS, CDR2 YFSETQ. Arm-PCR with iRepertoire HTBI primers amplified the CDR3 regions for these TCR beta libraries. In TCRdb, the multiplex PCR reads were re-called with MiXCR into one record per CDR3 protein. Counted here are more than 300,000 distinct CDR3 sequences, about 17% occurring once; the ten biggest clones make up 20%. The source of the sample is a study of regulatory T cells in long-lasting Graves disease. This same sample was also taken into another study, of T cells in Graves' hyperthyroidism and ophthalmopathy.

The starting material was peripheral blood mononuclear cells (PBMCs), obtained at new diagnosis, from a patient treated with antithyroid drugs. The V gene is TRBV5-1, the J gene TRBJ1-1; TRBD1 might be the D (6 bases). The sequence was obtained from a young woman with Graves disease. CDR3 bases: TGCGCCAGCAGCCACGGGGTCAGGGGGAACACTGAAGCTTTCTTT. Its protein is CASSHGVRGNTEAFF.